This T cell receptor (beta chain) emerged from a study of identical twins. Study findings and constraints: The presence of invariant MAIT and iNKT cells could partly confound analyses of zero-insertion sequences. In monozygotic twins, models underestimated the sharing of out-of-frame TCR alpha.

TCRdb re-analysed the 5' RACE reads in MiXCR, keeping a single row per CDR3 protein. The table has roughly 200,000 distinct CDR3 sequences, around 8.1% seen once. Germline V CDR1 and CDR2: MNHEY, SVGEGT. V was pared by 0 bases and J by 2 bases, with 10 bases of the junction left unmatched. This CDR3 is 18 amino acids long. About this clonotype: No antigen is known for it.

These data were also filed under a second study, of yellow fever vaccine responses in identical twins.

This sequence joins TRBV6-2 or TRBV6-3 and TRBJ2-3, with 8 bases lining up with TRBD2. The TCR sequence derives from a young woman in good health. Input material: memory (CD45RO+) T cells sorted from blood. The CDR3 region has the DNA TGTGCCAGCAGTTACTCTCGGGTAGCGGGGCTCGACACAGATACGCAGTATTTT. Its protein product is CASSYSRVAGLDTDTQYF.